Sequencing of this T cell receptor beta chain was carried out in a study of tumor-infiltrating lymphocytes in primary liver carcinoma. Study at large: Patients comprised men and women whose ages fell between 30 and 69 years. In every tissue type, samples returned a similar yield of roughly 3.5 to 8 million productive TCRbeta reads.

Total RNA amounting to 500 ng was the source from which TCR beta cDNA was made with a constant-region primer. Three rounds of nested multiplex PCR with slightly modified ARM-PCR produced TCR beta libraries. Researchers ran the first two PCR rounds for 9 to 10 cycles each with TRBV1-TRBV30 forward primers and a C-beta reverse primer. TCRdb processed the multiplex PCR reads anew with MiXCR; each CDR3 protein has one entry. The data contain about 48,000 distinct CDR3 sequences, around 79% of them singletons. About this clonotype: The junction does not match germline at one end; this may be a read error.

This CDR3 has 18 amino acids. Germline V gives CDR1 MGHRA, CDR2 YSYEKL. The study co-extracted DNA and RNA from around 20-30 mg of unsorted bulk tissue. The clonotype was recovered from a man between 40 and 49 years old with primary liver carcinoma and hepatitis B virus infection. The V and J genes are TRBV4-1 and TRBJ2-3, with D possibly being TRBD2 (5 bases). Sequenced input: liver tumor tissue from sampling region 3. Noted subset: tumor region T3, left-lateral pole. The CDR3: CASSQKSSGLEGADTQFF. Written as DNA, the CDR3 is TGCGCGAGCAGCCAGAAGTCTTCGGGATTAGAGGGAGCAGATACGCAGTTTTTT.